This T cell receptor beta chain came from a study of regulatory T cells in long-lasting Graves disease. Described time point: newly diagnosed GD, antithyroid drugs for less than 3 months. Preparation of the TCR library used RNA extracted from PBMCs. The TCR beta library used iRepertoire HTBI primers with Arm-PCR amplification of CDR3. Via MiXCR, TCRdb re-called the multiplex PCR reads, giving one row per CDR3 protein. The sample has under 450,000 distinct CDR3 sequences, 12% seen once. The CDR3 covers 15 residues. Germline values: CDR1 LGHDT, CDR2 YNNKEL (reference sequence). V was trimmed by 2 bases and J by 10 bases, leaving 15 bases between them. The same sample was also used in a study of T cells in Graves' hyperthyroidism and ophthalmopathy.

This receptor was taken from a woman between 18 and 30 years old with Graves disease. The material sequenced was peripheral blood mononuclear cells (PBMCs), taken at new diagnosis, from a patient treated with antithyroid drugs. The chain recombines TRBV3-1 with TRBJ1-6, with no clear D. This CDR3 is CASSQRPRRLSPLHF. In DNA form, the CDR3 reads TGTGCCAGCAGCCAAAGACCACGGCGACTATCACCCCTCCACTTT.